The rows below give T cell receptor beta chains drawn from one sample of a study of blood T cell repertoires in COVID-19. Only in-frame clones appear in the TCRdb table, and some are missing; sequencing was by immunoSEQ multiplex PCR. The table records approximately 70,000 clones, approximately 90% of them present only once. The sample was peripheral blood. The receptors originated from a man between 65 and 79 years old with active COVID-19. The CDR3 runs from the conserved cysteine through the conserved F or W. Each record gives: J gene, V gene, clone size, D gene, CDR3 protein, CDR3 DNA. A D gene is named only where the DNA matches it firmly. Expanded clones are given a class, and other clones once, few, many or no size at all.

j_call: TRBJ2-5
v_call: TRBV3-1/TRBV3-2
clone_size: .
d_call: TRBD1
cdr3_aa: CASSRDRGPGETQYF
cdr3_nt: TGTGCCAGCAGCCGCGACAGGGGGCCCGGAGAGACCCAGTACTTC

j_call: TRBJ1-6
v_call: TRBV15
clone_size: once
d_call: .
cdr3_aa: CATSRAPQNSPLHF
cdr3_nt: TGTGCCACCAGCAGAGCCCCCCAAAATTCACCCCTCCACTTT

j_call: TRBJ2-7
v_call: TRBV7-2
clone_size: .
d_call: TRBD2
cdr3_aa: CASSLGPQGREGVEQYF
cdr3_nt: TGTGCCAGCAGCTTAGGGCCCCAGGGGCGGGAGGGCGTCGAGCAGTACTTC

j_call: TRBJ1-5
v_call: TRBV6-4
clone_size: once
d_call: .
cdr3_aa: CASFLPAGGARQPQHF
cdr3_nt: TGTGCCAGCTTCTTGCCCGCGGGGGGGGCTCGTCAGCCCCAGCATTTT

j_call: TRBJ1-1
v_call: TRBV29-1
clone_size: .
d_call: .
cdr3_aa: CSGAQGSEAFF
cdr3_nt: TGCAGCGGGGCCCAGGGGTCTGAAGCTTTCTTT

j_call: TRBJ2-5
v_call: TRBV30
clone_size: .
d_call: .
cdr3_aa: CAWSPSGVAETQYF
cdr3_nt: TGTGCCTGGAGTCCTTCGGGAGTGGCTGAGACCCAGTACTTC

j_call: TRBJ2-1
v_call: TRBV21-1
clone_size: .
d_call: .
cdr3_aa: CASSRGGVVAYNEQFF
cdr3_nt: TGTGCCAGCAGTCGGGGCGGGGTGGTGGCCTACAATGAGCAGTTCTTC

j_call: TRBJ2-5
v_call: TRBV5-1
clone_size: .
d_call: .
cdr3_aa: CASSLGGVQETQYF
cdr3_nt: TGCGCCAGCAGCTTGGGGGGGGTCCAAGAGACCCAGTACTTC

j_call: TRBJ1-1
v_call: TRBV6-6
clone_size: .
d_call: TRBD1
cdr3_aa: CASSYSRDSEAFF
cdr3_nt: TGTGCCAGCAGTTACTCGAGGGACAGTGAAGCTTTCTTT

j_call: TRBJ1-2
v_call: TRBV5-6
clone_size: medium-sized
d_call: TRBD1
cdr3_aa: CASSQGTGGLSYGYTF
cdr3_nt: TGTGCCAGCAGCCAAGGGACAGGGGGCTTGTCGTATGGCTACACCTTC

j_call: TRBJ1-1
v_call: TRBV6-4
clone_size: .
d_call: TRBD1
cdr3_aa: CASSAGQGRAEAFF
cdr3_nt: TGTGCCAGCAGTGCGGGACAGGGGCGGGCTGAAGCTTTCTTT

j_call: TRBJ2-7
v_call: TRBV6-5
clone_size: .
d_call: .
cdr3_aa: CASSRGPPNEQYF
cdr3_nt: TGTGCCAGCAGCCGCGGCCCCCCTAACGAGCAGTACTTC

j_call: TRBJ1-2
v_call: TRBV5-4
clone_size: few
d_call: .
cdr3_aa: CASSSQANLNYGYTF
cdr3_nt: TGTGCCAGCAGCTCCCAGGCCAACCTTAACTATGGCTACACCTTC

j_call: TRBJ1-1
v_call: TRBV12-2
clone_size: .
d_call: .
cdr3_aa: CASRLARSQGAEDTEAFF
cdr3_nt: TGTGCAAGTCGCTTAGCCCGATCCCAGGGGGCGGAGGACACTGAAGCTTTCTTT

j_call: TRBJ2-1
v_call: TRBV7-2
clone_size: .
d_call: TRBD2
cdr3_aa: CASSPVSGRVYNEQFF
cdr3_nt: TGTGCCAGCAGCCCCGTTAGCGGGAGGGTCTACAATGAGCAGTTCTTC

j_call: TRBJ1-2
v_call: TRBV27
clone_size: .
d_call: .
cdr3_aa: CASSPGAGGRGYTF
cdr3_nt: TGTGCCAGCAGCCCAGGCGCCGGAGGCAGGGGCTACACCTTC

j_call: TRBJ1-2
v_call: TRBV28
clone_size: .
d_call: TRBD1
cdr3_aa: CASSTGGGFVGYTF
cdr3_nt: TGTGCCAGCAGCACAGGGGGTGGGTTCGTGGGCTACACCTTC

j_call: TRBJ1-1
v_call: TRBV7-9
clone_size: once
d_call: TRBD1
cdr3_aa: CASSWQGAILNTEAFF
cdr3_nt: TGTGCCAGCAGCTGGCAGGGGGCGATTCTGAACACTGAAGCTTTCTTT

j_call: TRBJ2-7
v_call: TRBV3-1/TRBV3-2
clone_size: .
d_call: TRBD2
cdr3_aa: CPRGAGDPPYEQYF
cdr3_nt: TGTCCCCGGGGAGCGGGAGATCCCCCCTACGAGCAGTACTTC

j_call: TRBJ2-3
v_call: TRBV9
clone_size: .
d_call: TRBD2
cdr3_aa: CASSAFPTSGRAGSTDTQYF
cdr3_nt: TGTGCCAGCAGCGCCTTTCCGACTAGCGGGAGGGCAGGGAGCACAGATACGCAGTATTTT

j_call: TRBJ1-2
v_call: TRBV5-4
clone_size: .
d_call: .
cdr3_aa: CASSPVDRAKNYGYTF
cdr3_nt: TGTGCCAGCAGCCCGGTAGACAGAGCGAAAAACTATGGCTACACCTTC

j_call: TRBJ2-7
v_call: TRBV5-6
clone_size: .
d_call: TRBD2
cdr3_aa: CASSLVTSGAYEQYF
cdr3_nt: TGTGCCAGCAGCTTGGTCACTAGCGGCGCCTACGAGCAGTACTTC

j_call: TRBJ2-5
v_call: TRBV11-3
clone_size: once
d_call: .
cdr3_aa: CASSLGTRGGETQYF
cdr3_nt: TGTGCCAGCAGCTTAGGGACTAGAGGGGGAGAGACCCAGTACTTC

j_call: TRBJ2-6
v_call: TRBV6-5
clone_size: .
d_call: .
cdr3_aa: CYEPSGANVLTF
cdr3_nt: TGCTACGAGCCCTCTGGGGCCAACGTCCTGACTTTC

j_call: TRBJ2-1
v_call: TRBV20-1
clone_size: .
d_call: TRBD2
cdr3_aa: CSASGLAAGYEQFF
cdr3_nt: TGCAGTGCTAGTGGGCTAGCGGCCGGCTATGAGCAGTTCTTC

j_call: TRBJ2-1
v_call: TRBV18
clone_size: .
d_call: TRBD2
cdr3_aa: CASSPGASGDEQFF
cdr3_nt: TGTGCCAGCTCACCAGGGGCTAGCGGCGATGAGCAGTTCTTC

j_call: TRBJ2-7
v_call: TRBV9
clone_size: .
d_call: TRBD2
cdr3_aa: CASSVGLAGGPNNYEQYF
cdr3_nt: TGTGCCAGCAGCGTAGGGCTAGCGGGAGGGCCGAACAACTACGAGCAGTACTTC

j_call: TRBJ2-7
v_call: TRBV6-5
clone_size: .
d_call: .
cdr3_aa: CASSRGPSYEQYF
cdr3_nt: TGTGCCAGCAGCCGAGGGCCCTCCTACGAGCAGTACTTC

j_call: TRBJ2-1
v_call: TRBV7-9
clone_size: .
d_call: TRBD1
cdr3_aa: CASSPHTGGRYNEQFF
cdr3_nt: TGTGCCAGCAGCCCCCACACAGGGGGGAGGTACAATGAGCAGTTCTTC

j_call: TRBJ2-7
v_call: TRBV7-8
clone_size: .
d_call: .
cdr3_aa: CASSPGGQGWEQYF
cdr3_nt: TGTGCCAGCAGCCCCGGGGGGCAGGGTTGGGAGCAGTACTTC

j_call: TRBJ1-1
v_call: TRBV28
clone_size: .
d_call: TRBD1
cdr3_aa: CASMTGGPKAFF
cdr3_nt: TGTGCCAGCATGACAGGGGGCCCCAAAGCTTTCTTT

j_call: TRBJ1-5
v_call: TRBV18
clone_size: .
d_call: TRBD1
cdr3_aa: CASSPGQGLGQPQHF
cdr3_nt: TGTGCCAGCTCCCCCGGACAGGGGTTGGGTCAGCCCCAGCATTTT

j_call: TRBJ2-1
v_call: TRBV19
clone_size: .
d_call: TRBD2
cdr3_aa: CATTTSPYNEQFF
cdr3_nt: TGTGCCACCACGACTAGCCCCTACAATGAGCAGTTCTTC

j_call: TRBJ2-7
v_call: TRBV11-3
clone_size: .
d_call: TRBD1
cdr3_aa: CASSSRTGVYYEQYF
cdr3_nt: TGTGCCAGCAGCTCACGGACAGGGGTTTACTACGAGCAGTACTTC

j_call: TRBJ1-2
v_call: TRBV27
clone_size: .
d_call: TRBD1
cdr3_aa: CASSLSGAGGGYGYTF
cdr3_nt: TGTGCCAGCAGTTTATCGGGGGCAGGGGGCGGCTATGGCTACACCTTC

j_call: TRBJ2-1
v_call: TRBV9
clone_size: .
d_call: .
cdr3_aa: CASSVASGYNEQFF
cdr3_nt: TGTGCCAGCAGCGTAGCTTCGGGCTACAATGAGCAGTTCTTC

j_call: TRBJ1-2
v_call: TRBV7-9
clone_size: few
d_call: TRBD1
cdr3_aa: CASSPNRGFYGYTF
cdr3_nt: TGTGCCAGCAGCCCAAACAGGGGGTTCTATGGCTACACCTTC

j_call: TRBJ2-2
v_call: TRBV7-2
clone_size: .
d_call: .
cdr3_aa: CASSLAPLAGELFF
cdr3_nt: TGTGCCAGCAGTTTGGCCCCGCTAGCCGGGGAGCTGTTTTTT

j_call: TRBJ2-3
v_call: TRBV12-5
clone_size: .
d_call: .
cdr3_aa: CASGLVLQGSRTDTQYF
cdr3_nt: TGTGCTAGTGGTTTGGTACTCCAGGGCTCCCGCACAGATACGCAGTATTTT

j_call: TRBJ2-5
v_call: TRBV2
clone_size: .
d_call: TRBD1
cdr3_aa: CASGQGREPETQYF
cdr3_nt: TGTGCCAGCGGACAGGGACGCGAACCAGAGACCCAGTACTTC

j_call: TRBJ2-7
v_call: TRBV5-4
clone_size: once
d_call: .
cdr3_aa: CASHEGGEWTYEQYF
cdr3_nt: TGTGCCAGTCATGAAGGGGGGGAATGGACCTACGAGCAGTACTTC

j_call: TRBJ2-1
v_call: TRBV6-2/TRBV6-3
clone_size: once
d_call: .
cdr3_aa: CASSYPGRGQSSYNEQFF
cdr3_nt: TGTGCCAGCAGTTACCCGGGGCGGGGTCAATCCTCCTACAATGAGCAGTTCTTC

j_call: TRBJ2-3
v_call: TRBV29-1
clone_size: .
d_call: .
cdr3_aa: CSVEGATRTDTQYF
cdr3_nt: TGCAGCGTTGAAGGGGCTACCCGCACAGATACGCAGTATTTT

j_call: TRBJ2-1
v_call: TRBV12-3/TRBV12-4
clone_size: .
d_call: TRBD2
cdr3_aa: CASNVAGRNEQFF
cdr3_nt: TGTGCCAGCAATGTAGCGGGGCGCAATGAGCAGTTCTTC